This is a list of T cell receptor beta chains from one sample in a study of shared clonotypes between healthy human individuals. Sequencing was performed with immunoSEQ multiplex PCR; in TCRdb, only in-frame clones are kept and a portion is missing. The repertoire holds 2 million to 2.5 million clones, with roughly 95% as singletons. The specimen sequenced was naive CD4+ T cells sorted from blood. The receptor source for this set is a man younger than 35 in good health. CDR3s include the opening cysteine and the closing phenylalanine or tryptophan. The D gene is left open where the match is weak. Only part of the rows carry a size: once, few, many, or a class if the clone is expanded.

NA,TRBV10-3,NA,TRBJ1-1,CAISQGVPMSTEAFF
TRBD1,TRBV18,NA,TRBJ1-6,CASSPTTGEMRSPLHF
TRBD1,TRBV2,NA,TRBJ1-1,CASSADRGRNTEAFF
NA,TRBV5-1,NA,TRBJ2-3,CASSWGDRTDTQYF
TRBD2,TRBV7-2,NA,TRBJ2-3,CASSLQASGRTDTQYF
TRBD1,TRBV4-3,once,TRBJ1-6,CASSQEGTGISPLHF
TRBD2,TRBV5-4,NA,TRBJ2-5,CASTLGLAEQTQYF
NA,TRBV5-1,NA,TRBJ2-3,CASSRLGVDEDTQYF
TRBD1,TRBV6-1,NA,TRBJ1-2,CASSASGTGYGYTF
NA,TRBV10-3,NA,TRBJ2-7,CAISESRGGLAHEQYF
TRBD1,TRBV19,NA,TRBJ1-2,CASSLPGATGINYGYTF
TRBD2,TRBV5-4,NA,TRBJ2-7,CASSLAVGGSNSYEQYF
NA,TRBV4-1,NA,TRBJ2-1,CASSRDTLYNEQFF
NA,TRBV7-2,NA,TRBJ1-2,CASSSPVGNYGYTF
NA,TRBV30,NA,TRBJ2-5,CAWSAGQPSETQYF
NA,TRBV6-5,NA,TRBJ1-3,CASSRSGTVGNTIYF
TRBD2,TRBV6-6,NA,TRBJ2-1,CASRAGGAGELDEQFF